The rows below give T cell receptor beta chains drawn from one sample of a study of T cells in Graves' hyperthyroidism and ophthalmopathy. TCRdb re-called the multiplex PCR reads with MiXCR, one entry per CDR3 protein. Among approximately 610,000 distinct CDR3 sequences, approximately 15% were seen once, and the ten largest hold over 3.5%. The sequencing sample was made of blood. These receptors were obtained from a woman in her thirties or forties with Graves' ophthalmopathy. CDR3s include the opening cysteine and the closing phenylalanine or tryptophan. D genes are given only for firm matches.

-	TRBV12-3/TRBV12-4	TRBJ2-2	CASSLREGGELFF
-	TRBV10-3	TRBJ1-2	CAISVGGVFDGYTF
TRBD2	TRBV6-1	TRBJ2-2	CASSDPGLGTGELFF
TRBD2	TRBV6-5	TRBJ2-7	CASSYAVASGTTYEQYF
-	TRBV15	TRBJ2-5	CATSRGLETQYF
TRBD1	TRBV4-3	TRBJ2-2	CASSHDTDGQVTGELFF
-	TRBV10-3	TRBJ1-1	CAISERQGRTMNTEAFF
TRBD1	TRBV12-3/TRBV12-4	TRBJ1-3	CASGLQGTSGNTIYF
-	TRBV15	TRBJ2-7	CATRGDLGYEQYF
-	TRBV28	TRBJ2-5	CASSLSLKDGQETQYF
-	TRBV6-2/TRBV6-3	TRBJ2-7	CASSYVAYEQYF
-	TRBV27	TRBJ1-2	CASRLGGPGNYGYTF
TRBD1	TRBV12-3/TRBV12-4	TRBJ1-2	CASSFIAGGNYGYTF
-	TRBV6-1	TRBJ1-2	CASTSQEVVNYGYTF
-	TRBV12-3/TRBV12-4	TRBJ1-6	CASSPGRRIYNSPLHF
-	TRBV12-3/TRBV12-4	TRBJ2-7	CASSIALTYEQYF
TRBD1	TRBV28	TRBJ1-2	CASSLQGAANYGYTF
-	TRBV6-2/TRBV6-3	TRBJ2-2	CASLQGSGELFF
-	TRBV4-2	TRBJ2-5	CASSQGVKTSQETQYF
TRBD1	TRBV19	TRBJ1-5	CASSWDRERNQPQHF
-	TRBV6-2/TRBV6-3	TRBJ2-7	CASSRDTAYEQYF
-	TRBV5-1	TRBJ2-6	CASSFQAAGGANVLTF
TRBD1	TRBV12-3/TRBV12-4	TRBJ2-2	CASSLRFLDRGTGELFF
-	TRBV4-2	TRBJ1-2	CASSIDGDSLRYGYTF
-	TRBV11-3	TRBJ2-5	CASSLGGRLQETQYF
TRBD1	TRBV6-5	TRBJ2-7	CASSYDRDSSYEQYF
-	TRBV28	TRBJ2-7	CASRPGIPEPGEQYF
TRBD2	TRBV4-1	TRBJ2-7	CASSQDDLAGSYEQYF
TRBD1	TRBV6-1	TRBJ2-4	CASSEVGTGGGNIQYF
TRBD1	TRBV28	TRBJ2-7	CASSPPGQGFSEQYF
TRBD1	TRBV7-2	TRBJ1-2	CASRHRDSYGYTF
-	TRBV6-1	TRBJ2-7	CASSEVRVGSYEQYF
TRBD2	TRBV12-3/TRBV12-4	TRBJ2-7	CASSFGTSVYEQYF
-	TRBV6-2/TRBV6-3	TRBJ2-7	CASSYSTRAGSYEQYF
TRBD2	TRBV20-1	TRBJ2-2	CSARDGRDAGELFF
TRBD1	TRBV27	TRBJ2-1	CASSLWGQGADEQFF
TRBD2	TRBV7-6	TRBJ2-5	CASSFTSGTETQYF
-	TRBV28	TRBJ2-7	CASSLVRGEQYF
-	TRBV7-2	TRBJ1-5	CAGSRGGSNQPQHF
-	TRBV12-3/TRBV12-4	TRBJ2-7	CASSADGIYEQYF
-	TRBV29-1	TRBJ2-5	CSDPHTRRPSSGVTQYF
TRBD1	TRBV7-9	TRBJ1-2	CASSLGEGAAYGYTF
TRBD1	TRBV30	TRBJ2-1	CVWSVWTGSNEQFF
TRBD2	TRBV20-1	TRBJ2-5	CSAKGLAGETQYF
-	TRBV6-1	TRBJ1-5	CASVTGNQPQHF
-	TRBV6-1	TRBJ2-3	CASSRDDTQYF
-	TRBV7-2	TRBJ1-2	CASSLGGAGYTF
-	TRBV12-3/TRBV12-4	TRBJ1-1	CASSLKQGHTEAFF
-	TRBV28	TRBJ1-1	CASSFAGNTEAFF
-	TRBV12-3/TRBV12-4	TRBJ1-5	CASSLGIDRNQPQHF
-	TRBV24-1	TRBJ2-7	CARHIYEQYF
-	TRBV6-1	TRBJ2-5	CASSGGAGGVTQYF
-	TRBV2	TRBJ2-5	CASKSDKGPQETQYF
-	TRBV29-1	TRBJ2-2	CSVDSGNTGELFF
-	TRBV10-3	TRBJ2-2	CAITKQENTGELFF
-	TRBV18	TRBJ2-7	CASSPHGLSEQYF
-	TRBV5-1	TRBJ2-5	CASSSGTSGLTQYF